The 4 T cell receptor beta chains listed next were all sequenced from one sample in a study of radiotherapy plus CTLA-4 blockade in lung cancer. Sequencing used immunoSEQ multiplex PCR; TCRdb keeps in-frame clones, though not all of them. The profile shows around 130,000 clones, 70% to 90% of them singletons. The sequencing here drew on peripheral blood, taken from a patient treated with radiotherapy plus ipilimumab. The receptors stem from a human donor with non-small cell lung cancer that progressed on radiotherapy plus ipilimumab.

V and J are TRBV5-4 and TRBJ2-7; D not resolved. CDR1 and CDR2 (germline): SGHNT, YYREEE (reference sequence). Trimming removed 0 bases at V and 5 bases at J, with 12 bases between. The CDR3 spans 14 residues. The CDR3 loop is CASSLEGSRHEQYF. Written as DNA, the CDR3 is TGTGCCAGCAGCTTGGAGGGTAGCCGACACGAGCAGTACTTC.

CDR3 loop: CASSAAGGSYEQYF. The CDR3 DNA reads TGTGCCAGCAGCGCCGCAGGGGGCTCCTACGAGCAGTACTTC. This chain connects TRBV9 to TRBJ2-7; TRBD1 agrees at 7 bases. CDR1 SGDLS and CDR2 YYNGEE come from the germline V gene. V lost 3 bases and J lost 0; bases outside the gene matches: 3. This CDR3 is 14 amino acids long.

This CDR3 reads CASSAWEAGTGELFF. The CDR3 DNA reads TGTGCCAGCAGCGCGTGGGAGGCCGGTACCGGGGAGCTGTTTTTT. The chain joins TRBV7-8 to TRBJ2-2, with D maybe TRBD2 (6 bases). V lost 5 bases and J lost 5, with 15 bases in between. The CDR3 is 15 residues long. Germline V gives CDR1 SGHVS, CDR2 FQNEAQ.

This clone has more than one count but fewer than ten. This chain uses TRBV9 with TRBJ1-1; the D gene is possibly TRBD1 (6 bases). The CDR3 has 13 residues. CDR1 SGDLS and CDR2 YYNGEE come from the germline V gene. Trimming shortened V by 4 bases and J by 2 bases, and 9 bases separated the two germline ends. The CDR3 loop is CASSRGGNTEAFF. The DNA for the CDR3 is TGTGCCAGCAGCCGTGGGGGCAACACTGAAGCTTTCTTT.